The rows below give T cell receptor beta chains drawn from one sample of a study of CD8+ T cells in alopecia areata. Data came from immunoSEQ multiplex PCR; TCRdb stores just in-frame clones and leaves some out. This table holds 95,000 to 100,000 clones, around 60% found once. Sequences were derived from CD8+ T cells sorted from blood, sampled at week 4, from a patient treated with tofacitinib. The receptors originated from a human donor with alopecia areata. CDR3s include the opening cysteine and the closing phenylalanine or tryptophan. A D gene is named only where the DNA matches it firmly. The size entry is marked missing in some rows and otherwise reads once, few, many or a size class.

.	TRBV6-5	TRBJ1-1	.	CASSYSYAAEAFF	TGTGCCAGCAGTTACTCTTACGCGGCTGAAGCTTTCTTT
TRBD1	TRBV5-1	TRBJ1-1	.	CASSLGQGVNTEAFF	TGCGCCAGCAGCTTGGGACAGGGTGTGAACACTGAAGCTTTCTTT
.	TRBV4-1	TRBJ2-1	.	CASSRRAPGPSYNEQFF	TGCGCCAGCAGCCGAAGAGCCCCAGGTCCATCCTACAATGAGCAGTTCTTC
TRBD1	TRBV29-1	TRBJ2-2	.	CSALTGGNTGELFF	TGCAGCGCCTTGACAGGGGGCAACACCGGGGAGCTGTTTTTT
.	TRBV27	TRBJ2-7	.	CASSFNSYEQYF	TGTGCCAGCAGTTTCAACTCCTACGAGCAGTACTTC
TRBD2	TRBV18	TRBJ2-1	.	CASSLPLGTTAQVSSYNEQFF	TGTGCCAGCTCATTGCCCCTCGGGACTACCGCACAAGTGAGCTCCTACAATGAGCAGTTCTTC
TRBD1	TRBV29-1	TRBJ2-1	.	CSVEPTGIGQGAQNEQFF	TGCAGCGTTGAACCGACAGGAATAGGACAGGGGGCGCAGAATGAGCAGTTCTTC
TRBD2	TRBV7-9	TRBJ2-1	few	CASSPTSRPEQFF	TGTGCCAGCAGCCCGACTAGCAGGCCTGAGCAGTTCTTC
.	TRBV4-3	TRBJ2-1	.	CASSQDRRGDEQFF	TGCGCCAGCAGCCAAGATAGAAGGGGTGATGAGCAGTTCTTC
.	TRBV15	TRBJ2-6	.	CATSRDLDSGANVLTF	TGTGCCACCAGCAGAGATTTAGACTCTGGGGCCAACGTCCTGACTTTC
.	TRBV27	TRBJ2-7	.	CASSLLKGSVEQYF	TGTGCCAGCAGTTTATTAAAGGGGAGCGTCGAGCAGTACTTC
.	TRBV5-4	TRBJ2-7	few	CASSQGVTGFYEQYF	TGCGCCAGCAGCCAAGGCGTCACGGGGTTCTACGAGCAGTACTTC
.	TRBV7-3	TRBJ1-2	.	CASSYRAAEHMRGYTF	TGTGCCAGCAGTTACAGGGCCGCCGAGCATATGCGCGGCTACACCTTC
.	TRBV20-1	TRBJ1-2	.	CSARGKGYTF	TGCAGTGCTAGAGGAAAGGGCTACACCTTC
.	TRBV5-6	TRBJ1-1	once	CASSFWGLTNTEAFF	TGTGCCAGCAGCTTTTGGGGACTGACGAACACTGAAGCTTTCTTT
.	TRBV29-1	TRBJ2-7	few	CSVSDGGLSYEQYF	TGCAGCGTTAGTGACGGAGGGCTATCCTACGAGCAGTACTTC
.	TRBV29-1	TRBJ2-3	.	CSVDRRDASTDTQYF	TGCAGCGTTGATCGTCGGGACGCAAGCACAGATACGCAGTATTTT
.	TRBV27	TRBJ2-7	.	CASSQKGGYEQYF	TGTGCCAGCAGCCAAAAGGGGGGCTACGAGCAGTACTTC
.	TRBV29-1	TRBJ2-2	few	CSVGPRNTGELFF	TGCAGCGTTGGACCTAGGAACACCGGGGAGCTGTTTTTT
.	TRBV10-3	TRBJ2-6	.	CAIGAETLSGANVLTF	TGTGCCATTGGGGCCGAAACTCTCTCTGGGGCCAACGTCCTGACTTTC
TRBD1	TRBV28	TRBJ1-5	.	CASSLDRTSNQPQHF	TGTGCCAGCAGCCTGGACAGGACGAGCAATCAGCCCCAGCATTTT
TRBD1	TRBV30	TRBJ2-7	.	CAWSPGQGYEQYF	TGTGCCTGGTCTCCGGGACAGGGGTACGAGCAGTACTTC
.	TRBV4-1	TRBJ2-5	.	CASSQETTPPTQYF	TGCGCCAGCAGCCAAGAGACGACCCCGCCGACCCAGTACTTC
.	TRBV29-1	TRBJ1-1	few	CSVDWLGNTEAFF	TGCAGCGTTGATTGGTTAGGGAACACTGAAGCTTTCTTT
.	TRBV27	TRBJ1-2	.	CASSFGGYYGYTF	TGTGCCAGCAGTTTCGGTGGTTACTATGGCTACACCTTC
.	TRBV7-2	TRBJ1-4	.	CASSLGASSNEKLFF	TGTGCCAGCAGCTTAGGAGCCTCTTCAAATGAAAAACTGTTTTTT
TRBD1	TRBV27	TRBJ1-5	.	CASSPGQGGNQPQHF	TGTGCCAGCAGCCCGGGACAGGGAGGCAATCAGCCCCAGCATTTT
.	TRBV13	TRBJ2-2	.	CASSFPTGELFF	TGTGCCAGCAGCTTTCCCACCGGGGAGCTGTTTTTT
TRBD1	TRBV5-1	TRBJ2-1	few	CASRFRDRVYSGKDNEQFF	TGCGCCAGCAGGTTCCGGGACAGGGTTTACAGCGGGAAAGACAATGAGCAGTTCTTC
.	TRBV4-1	TRBJ2-6	.	CASSQAPTSSLGANVLTF	TGCGCCAGCAGCCAAGCCCCAACCTCAAGTCTTGGGGCCAACGTCCTGACTTTC
.	TRBV25-1	TRBJ2-7	.	CASSWDSIEQYF	TGTGCCAGCTCCTGGGACTCCATTGAGCAGTACTTC
.	TRBV9	TRBJ1-2	.	CASSVRNYGCTF	TGTGCCAGCAGCGTACGTAACTATGGCTGCACCTTC
.	TRBV14	TRBJ1-1	.	CASSQLQGLNTEAFF	TGTGCCAGCAGCCAACTCCAGGGGCTGAACACTGAAGCTTTCTTT
TRBD2	TRBV27	TRBJ2-1	.	CASSFLALRTSGPSDEQFF	TGTGCCAGCAGTTTTCTGGCGCTACGGACTAGCGGACCCTCGGATGAGCAGTTCTTC
.	TRBV5-5	TRBJ1-1	few	CASSFRPGVPEAFF	TGTGCCAGCAGCTTTCGTCCCGGGGTGCCTGAAGCTTTCTTT
.	TRBV5-1	TRBJ1-1	.	CASSPWGGGGTEAFF	TGCGCCAGCAGCCCGTGGGGAGGGGGTGGAACTGAAGCTTTCTTT
.	TRBV7-8	TRBJ1-2	.	CASSLAGPANYGYTF	TGTGCCAGCAGCTTAGCAGGGCCCGCTAACTATGGCTACACCTTC
.	TRBV5-6	TRBJ1-6	.	CASSEWTVYNSPLHF	TGTGCCAGCAGCGAATGGACAGTCTATAATTCACCCCTCCACTTT
.	TRBV4-3	TRBJ2-5	.	CASSPYAGRGKTQYF	TGCGCCAGCAGCCCCTACGCCGGCAGGGGAAAGACCCAGTACTTC
.	TRBV5-1	TRBJ2-7	.	CASSLGAPYEQYF	TGCGCCAGCAGCTTGGGGGCGCCCTACGAGCAGTACTTC
.	TRBV5-5	TRBJ1-1	few	CASSGKSGAPLNTEAFF	TGTGCCAGCAGCGGGAAATCAGGGGCCCCACTGAACACTGAAGCTTTCTTT
TRBD2	TRBV9	TRBJ2-3	.	CASSVGGGGTDTQYF	TGTGCCAGCAGCGTAGGGGGAGGGGGCACAGATACGCAGTATTTT
TRBD1	TRBV9	TRBJ2-2	.	CASSAGQGETGELFF	TGTGCCAGCAGCGCCGGACAGGGTGAGACCGGGGAGCTGTTTTTT
TRBD1	TRBV19	TRBJ1-1	few	CASSISTGGNTEAFF	TGTGCCAGTAGTATCTCGACAGGGGGCAACACTGAAGCTTTCTTT
.	TRBV27	TRBJ1-1	few	CASRNLANTEAFF	TGTGCCAGCAGGAATTTAGCGAACACTGAAGCTTTCTTT
.	TRBV11-2	TRBJ1-1	.	CASSLGVMNTEAFF	TGTGCCAGCAGCTTAGGAGTCATGAACACTGAAGCTTTCTTT
TRBD2	TRBV27	TRBJ2-1	.	CASSFQPGLAINYNEQFF	TGTGCCAGCAGTTTTCAACCGGGACTAGCTATTAACTACAATGAGCAGTTCTTC
TRBD2	TRBV4-1	TRBJ2-5	few	CASSPWTSQETQYF	TGCGCCAGCAGCCCCTGGACTAGCCAAGAGACCCAGTACTTC
TRBD2	TRBV30	TRBJ2-1	.	CAWSLAGTSRYNEQFF	TGTGCCTGGAGTCTGGCCGGGACTAGCCGATACAATGAGCAGTTCTTC
.	TRBV30	TRBJ1-5	.	CAWSSGGHQPQHF	TGTGCCTGGAGTAGCGGGGGCCACCAGCCCCAGCATTTT